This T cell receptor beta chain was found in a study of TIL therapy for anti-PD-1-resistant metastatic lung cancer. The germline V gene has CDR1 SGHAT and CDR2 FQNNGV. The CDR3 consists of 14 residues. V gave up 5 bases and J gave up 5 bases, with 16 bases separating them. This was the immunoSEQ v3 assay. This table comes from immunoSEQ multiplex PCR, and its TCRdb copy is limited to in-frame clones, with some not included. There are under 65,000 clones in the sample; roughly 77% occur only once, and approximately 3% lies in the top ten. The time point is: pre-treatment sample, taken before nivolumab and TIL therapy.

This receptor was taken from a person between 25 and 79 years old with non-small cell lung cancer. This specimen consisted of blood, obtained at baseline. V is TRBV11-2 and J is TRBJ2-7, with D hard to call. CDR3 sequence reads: CASSNRVRSNEQYF. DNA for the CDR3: TGTGCCAGCAGCAATCGTGTCCGTAGCAACGAGCAGTACTTC.